The clone carrying this T cell receptor (beta chain) was detected many times. Germline V gene lookup returns CDR1 MNHEY and CDR2 SVGEGT. V was pared by 7 bases and J by 3 bases, with 13 bases between. The CDR3 runs to 13 residues. This entry comes from a study of Graves' ophthalmopathy and Graves' hyperthyroidism. For the study at large: The collection of peripheral blood took place at initial diagnosis, before any treatment.

Amplification from RNA transcripts yielded the TCR beta CDR3 regions. Second-round multiplex PCR followed a first-round RT-PCR using HTBI primers. TCRdb reprocessed the multiplex PCR reads with MiXCR, giving one entry per CDR3 protein. This table has approximately 210,000 distinct CDR3 sequences, 20% to 25% appearing once. The specimen was peripheral blood. The V and J genes are TRBV6-2 or TRBV6-3 and TRBJ2-7, with unresolved D. The origin of this receptor is a woman aged 45-65 years with Graves' ophthalmopathy. The CDR3 coding sequence is TGTGCCAGCACCAGATCAGGAAACTACGAGCAGTACTTC. It encodes CASTRSGNYEQYF.